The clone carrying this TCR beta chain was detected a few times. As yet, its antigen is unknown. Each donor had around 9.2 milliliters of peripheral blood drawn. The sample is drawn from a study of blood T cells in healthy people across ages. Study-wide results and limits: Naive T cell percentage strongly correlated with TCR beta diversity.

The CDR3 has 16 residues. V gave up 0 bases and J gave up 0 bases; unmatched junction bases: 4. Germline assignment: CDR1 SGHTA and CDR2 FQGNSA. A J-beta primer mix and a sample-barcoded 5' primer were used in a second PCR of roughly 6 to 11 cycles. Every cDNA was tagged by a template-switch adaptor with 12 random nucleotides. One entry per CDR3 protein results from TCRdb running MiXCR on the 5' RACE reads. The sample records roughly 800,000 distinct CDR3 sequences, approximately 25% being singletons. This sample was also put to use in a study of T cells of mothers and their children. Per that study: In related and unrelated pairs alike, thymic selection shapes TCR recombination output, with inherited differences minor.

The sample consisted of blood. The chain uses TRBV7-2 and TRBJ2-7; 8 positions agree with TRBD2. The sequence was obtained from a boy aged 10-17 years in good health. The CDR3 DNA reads TGTGCCAGCAGCTTAGCGATTAGCGGGGCCTCCTACGAGCAGTACTTC. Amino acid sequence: CASSLAISGASYEQYF. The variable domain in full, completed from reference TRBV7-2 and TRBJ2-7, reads GAGVSQSPSNKVTEKGKDVELRCDPISGHTALYWYRQSLGQGLEFLIYFQGNSAPDKSGLPSDRFSAERTGGSVSTLTIQRTQQEDSAVYLCASSLAISGASYEQYFGPGTRLTVT.